This T cell receptor (delta chain) was found in a study of gamma-delta chains in newborns, infants, children. Study details: Polyclonal expansion of innate γδ T cells after birth follows microbial exposure.

TCRdb re-called the reads with CATT. The sample has 9,000 to 13,000 delta-chain clones, 3.5% seen once. This clonotype originated in a child who was a newborn, infant or young child, either healthy, febrile or measles-vaccinated (not recorded which). The sequenced sample was blood.

CDR3 loop: CALGETKTPKGQGRATIVGGIGLTDKLIF. The CDR3 DNA sequence: TGTGCTCTTGGGGAAACGAAAACTCCGAAGGGTCAAGGAAGAGCCACTATAGTAGGGGGGATAGGTTTAACCGATAAACTCATCTTT. V is TRDV1 and J is TRDJ1, with 8 bases identical to TRDD3. V was clipped by 2 bases and J by 2 bases; unmatched bases: 46. The CDR3 loop spans 29 amino acids. Germline V CDR1 and CDR2: TSWWSYY, QGS.